The 10 T cell receptor beta chains below all came from one sample that was sequenced in a study of CD8+CD57+ T cells in acquired aplastic anemia. Template material for TCR beta VDJ and CDR3 profiling consisted of genomic DNA. TCRdb processed the reads anew with MiXCR; each CDR3 protein has one entry. This sample has about 270,000 distinct CDR3 sequences, with 56% found just once. The specimen sequenced was sorted CD4+, CD8+, or CD8+CD57+ T cells (not recorded which) from PBMCs. The receptors derive from a human donor with severe aplastic anemia or a healthy control (not recorded which).

The chain employs TRBV5-4 and TRBJ1-6; the match to TRBD1 covers 7 bases. With 2 bases clipped from V and 16 bases from J, the junction kept 6 bases outside the gene matches. Germline loops: CDR1 SGHNT, CDR2 YYREEE (reference sequence). The CDR3 has 12 residues. Here the CDR3 reads CASSFRTGRLHF. Here the CDR3 DNA reads TGTGCCAGCAGCTTTCGGACAGGCAGACTCCACTTT.

The genes are TRBV30 and TRBJ2-5; possible D gene TRBD1, 6 bases. This CDR3 contains 15 residues. V lost 2 bases and J lost 3, with 16 bases in between. The V gene's germline CDR1 is GTSNPN and CDR2 SVGIG (reference sequence). The CDR3, as DNA: TGTGCCTGGAGTTTTAGAGGGGGTGGGGAAGAGACCCAGTACTTC. The encoded protein is CAWSFRGGGEETQYF.

This clonotype was found many times. Here the CDR3 DNA reads TGTGCCAGCAGCTCTTCATTCGGGGGGCAGGCTAGCACAGATACGCAGTATTTT. Its protein product is CASSSSFGGQASTDTQYF. J is TRBJ2-3 and V is TRBV5-8; possible D gene TRBD2, 7 bases. V lost 3 bases and J lost 0, with 20 bases in between. The germline gives CDR1 SGHTS, CDR2 YDEGEE. This CDR3 is 18 amino acids long.

This chain connects TRBV5-1 to TRBJ1-4; D is uncertain. The CDR3 runs 14 residues. Trimming removed 0 bases at V and 3 bases at J, with 6 bases between. The V gene's germline CDR1 is SGHRS and CDR2 YFSETQ. CDR3 residues: CASSLGLANEKLFF. The DNA of the CDR3 is TGCGCCAGCAGCTTGGGGTTAGCTAATGAAAAACTGTTTTTT.

V and J are TRBV10-3 and TRBJ2-7; D might be TRBD1 or TRBD2, each matching 5 bases. The V end was cut by 2 bases, the J end by 2 bases, with 7 bases between. Looked up from germline, CDR1 is ENHRY and CDR2 is SYGVKD. CDR3 size: 13 residues. CDR3 nucleotide sequence: TGTGCCATCAGTGAGACGGGACCCTACGAGCAGTACTTC. This gives the protein CAISETGPYEQYF.

The chain couples TRBV9 to TRBJ1-1, with 7 bases identical to TRBD1. In germline, CDR1 is SGDLS, CDR2 YYNGEE. J gave up 1 base and V 0 bases, and 6 bases lay outside the gene matches. The CDR3 contains 16 residues. CDR3 bases: TGTGCCAGCAGCGTAGGGATGACAGGGAGGAACACTGAAGCTTTCTTT. Protein sequence: CASSVGMTGRNTEAFF.

The rearrangement uses TRBV4-2 and TRBJ1-3; D gene uncertain. This CDR3 has 12 residues. V lost 8 bases and J 2 bases, leaving 7 bases between the germline ends. Germline V lookup: CDR1 LGHNA, CDR2 YNFKEQ. Here the CDR3 reads CASGRTGNTIYF. For the CDR3, the DNA is TGTGCCAGCGGCCGGACTGGAAACACCATATATTTT.

The chain couples TRBV20-1 to TRBJ2-3, with 8 bases aligning to TRBD2. After removal of 6 bases from V and 4 bases from J, the junction contained 12 bases not matched to a gene. Germline CDR1 is DFQATT and CDR2 is SNEGSKA (reference sequence). CDR3 length: 15 amino acids. Here the CDR3 DNA reads TGCAGTGCCAGCCGCGCGGGGGGCCCGGCAGATACGCAGTATTTT. Encoded protein: CSASRAGGPADTQYF.

The genes are TRBV20-1 and TRBJ2-7; 11 nucleotides match TRBD2. Germline CDR1 is DFQATT and CDR2 is SNEGSKA (reference sequence). This CDR3 has 13 amino acids. V dropped 5 bases and J dropped 5; count of bases not matched to a gene: 5. CDR3 sequence reads: CSASLAGEDEQYF. For the CDR3, the DNA is TGCAGTGCTTCACTAGCGGGAGAAGACGAGCAGTACTTC.

This clonotype came up many times. The rearrangement uses TRBV4-3 and TRBJ2-2; the D gene could be TRBD1 or TRBD2 (6 bases each). The CDR3 spans 15 residues. V was shortened by 8 bases and J by 5 bases, with 18 bases between the two germline ends. CDR1 LGHNA and CDR2 YSLEER come from the germline V gene. The chain's CDR3 is CASGIGGQGTGELFF. In DNA form, the CDR3 reads TGCGCCAGCGGTATAGGGGGGCAGGGGACCGGGGAGCTGTTTTTT.